This T cell receptor beta chain was sequenced in a study of T cell responses to AZD1222 COVID-19 vaccine (dated by TCRdb to the early 2020s). For context, the study as a whole: AZD1222 recipients with second doses at about 4 weeks or about 12 weeks were pooled, because spike-specific TCR depth and breadth did not differ between schedules. Trial participants were enrolled into age subgroups of 18-55, 56-69 and 70-plus years, which contained 148, 28 and 57 TCR-sequenced participants, respectively. TCR sequencing was performed for more than 230 trial participants, of whom 207 were given two doses of AZD1222 and around 26 were given two doses of MenACWY control vaccine. Overall study outcomes, separate from this receptor: Participants were mostly white British, with more females than males. The authors suggested clonal diversity may have been underestimated. Spike-specific TCR breadth and depth rose significantly after two AZD1222 doses compared with day 0 and with MenACWY recipients. Epitopes outside the regions mutated in the B.1.351 and B.1.1.7 variants were reportedly recognized by nearly half of the unique spike-specific TCRs. Because no day 14 peak-response samples were available, the repertoires could be characterized only after the peak T cell response. The 56-69-year group was small, and its depth increase did not reach significance, likely because of low power. Conclusions about previously exposed vaccinees are limited because only five to seven AZD1222 recipients were SARS-CoV-2 seropositive at baseline. CD4 TCRs associated with the vaccine covered the entire spike protein, and the dominant responses were in regions 160-218 and 743-854.

Details on this clone: Its antigen has not been determined. No quality values exist for individual bases; no much larger clone is one base distant.

Interpreted using the paper, the time point label stands for: baseline before first vaccination. The vaccinee samples were drawn from two UK trials, COV001 and COV002, one of which was a single-blind randomized controlled phase 2/3 trial testing AZD1222 (ChAdOx1 nCoV-19) in healthy adults. For TCRbeta chain sequencing, PBMC samples from trial participants were taken at day 0 and at day 28 after the second dose. The CDR3 covers 13 residues, taking in both the cysteine and the phenylalanine. The entry retains the CDR3 DNA only, 39 bases that are in frame from base 1. V drops 3 bases and J drops 5 bases, leaving 7 bases in between. The CDR3 regions of human TCRbeta chains were analyzed by immunosequencing. The study's own analysis went as follows. TCRs in the repertoires were matched against a reference library of SARS-CoV-2-specific TCRs that had been generated with the MIRA antigen-specificity platform. Breadth was defined as the fraction of unique TCRs that were SARS-CoV-2-associated, and depth was defined as the fraction of total T cells that were SARS-CoV-2-associated. Using the MIRA data, each spike-specific TCR was assigned both to the spike region to which the TCR was reactive and to a CD4 or CD8 class. Log10-transformed breadth and depth values were compared by one-way ANOVA with Sidak's multiple comparisons tests. The clones in this table, taken by TCRdb from immuneACCESS, are in-frame only. Not every clone is retained; where verified, under half of the shortfall comes from an unresolved V gene, and the cause of the rest is unknown. V, J and clone size were drawn from that table, and D and trimming were deduced from the DNA. The sample profile shows 90,000 or so clones; about nine tenths of them were found once. In total, the top ten clones hold roughly 2.5% of the sample.

The sequence joins TRBV12-3 or TRBV12-4 to TRBJ2-2; the D gene identity is not certain. The starting material was peripheral blood, obtained on day 0 of AZD1222 vaccination. The clonotype comes from an adult in good health. The CDR3 is CASSLWVTGELFF. The sequence in DNA is TGTGCCAGCAGTTTGTGGGTTACCGGGGAGCTGTTTTTT.